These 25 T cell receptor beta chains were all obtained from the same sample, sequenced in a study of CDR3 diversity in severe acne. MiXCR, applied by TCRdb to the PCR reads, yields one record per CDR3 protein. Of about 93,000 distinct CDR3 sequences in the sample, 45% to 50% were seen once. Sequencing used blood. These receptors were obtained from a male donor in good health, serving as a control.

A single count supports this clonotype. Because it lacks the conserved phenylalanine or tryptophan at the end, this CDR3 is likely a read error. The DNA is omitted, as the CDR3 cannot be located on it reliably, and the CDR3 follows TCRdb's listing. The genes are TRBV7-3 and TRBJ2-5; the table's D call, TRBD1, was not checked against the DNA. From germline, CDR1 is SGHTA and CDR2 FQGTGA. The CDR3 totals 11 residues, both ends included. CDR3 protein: CASSRDRAVPI.

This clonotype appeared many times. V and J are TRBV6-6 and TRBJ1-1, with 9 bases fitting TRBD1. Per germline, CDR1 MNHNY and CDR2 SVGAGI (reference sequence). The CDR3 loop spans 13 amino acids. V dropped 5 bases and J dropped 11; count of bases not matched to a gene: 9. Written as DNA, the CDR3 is TGTGCCAGCAGTCCCAGTAGACAGGGGGACGCTTTCTTT. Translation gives CASSPSRQGDAFF.

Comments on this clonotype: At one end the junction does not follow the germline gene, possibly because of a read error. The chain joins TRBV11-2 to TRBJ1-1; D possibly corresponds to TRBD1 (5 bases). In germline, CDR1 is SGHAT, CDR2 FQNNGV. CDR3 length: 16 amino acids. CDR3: CASSFGRAKGTTEAFF. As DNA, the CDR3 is TGCGCCAGCAGCTTCGGGCGGGCGAAAGGGACCACTGAAGCTTTCTTT.

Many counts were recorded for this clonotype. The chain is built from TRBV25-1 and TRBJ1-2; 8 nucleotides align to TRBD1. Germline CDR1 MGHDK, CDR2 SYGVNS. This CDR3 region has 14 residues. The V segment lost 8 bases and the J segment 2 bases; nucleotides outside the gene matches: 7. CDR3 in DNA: TGTGCCAGCCTCCCTCGGACAGGGAACTATGGCTACACCTTC. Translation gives CASLPRTGNYGYTF.

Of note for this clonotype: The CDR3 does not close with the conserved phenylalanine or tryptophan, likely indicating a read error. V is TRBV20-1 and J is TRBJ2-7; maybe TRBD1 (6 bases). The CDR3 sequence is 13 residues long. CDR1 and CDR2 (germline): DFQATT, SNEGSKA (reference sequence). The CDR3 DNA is TGCAGCGCTAGAGGGGACATAGACTACGAGCAGTACTCC. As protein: CSARGDIDYEQYS.

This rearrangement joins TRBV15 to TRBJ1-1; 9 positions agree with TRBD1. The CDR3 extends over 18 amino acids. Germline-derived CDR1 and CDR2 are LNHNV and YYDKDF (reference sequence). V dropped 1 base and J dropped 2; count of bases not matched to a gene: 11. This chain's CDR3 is CATSRGGPGTGRNTEAFF. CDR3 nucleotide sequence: TGTGCCACCAGCAGAGGAGGACCCGGGACAGGGCGCAACACTGAAGCTTTCTTT.

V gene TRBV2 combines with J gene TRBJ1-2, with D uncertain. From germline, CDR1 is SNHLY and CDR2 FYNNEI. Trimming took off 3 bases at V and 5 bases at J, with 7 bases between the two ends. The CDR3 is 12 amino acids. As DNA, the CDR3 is TGTGCCAGCAGTGACTGGGAGTATGGCTACACCTTC. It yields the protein CASSDWEYGYTF. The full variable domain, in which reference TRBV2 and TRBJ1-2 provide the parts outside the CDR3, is EPEVTQTPSHQVTQMGQEVILRCVPISNHLYFYWYRQILGQKVEFLVSFYNNEISEKSEIFDDQFSVERPDGSNFTLKIRSTKLEDSAMYFCASSDWEYGYTFGSGTRLTVV.

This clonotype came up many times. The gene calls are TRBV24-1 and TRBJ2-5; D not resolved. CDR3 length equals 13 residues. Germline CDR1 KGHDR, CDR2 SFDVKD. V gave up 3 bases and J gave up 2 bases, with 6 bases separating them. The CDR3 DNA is TGTGCCACCAGTGATACAGATCAAGAGACCCAGTACTTC. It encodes CATSDTDQETQYF.

This CDR3 is CASSIGWAAAGANVLTF. The CDR3, as DNA: TGTGCCAGTAGTATCGGCTGGGCAGCCGCTGGGGCCAACGTCCTGACTTTC. This chain links TRBV19 with TRBJ2-6; D is undetermined. CDR1 and CDR2 from the germline V gene are LNHDA and SQIVND (reference sequence). Deletions cut 3 bases from V and 2 bases from J, with 14 bases between. This CDR3 spans 17 amino acids.

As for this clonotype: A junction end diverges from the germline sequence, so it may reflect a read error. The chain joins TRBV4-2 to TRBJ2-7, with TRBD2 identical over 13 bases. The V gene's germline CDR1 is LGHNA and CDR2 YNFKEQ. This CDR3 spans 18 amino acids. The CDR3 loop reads CASSQVLAGGLGTGELYF. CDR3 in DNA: TGTGCCAGCAGCCAAGTACTAGCGGGGGGGCTGGGGACCGGGGAGCTGTACTTC.

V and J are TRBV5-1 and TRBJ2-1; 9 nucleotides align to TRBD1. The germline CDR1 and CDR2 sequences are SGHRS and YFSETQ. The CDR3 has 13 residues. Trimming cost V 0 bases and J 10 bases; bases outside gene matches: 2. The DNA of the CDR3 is TGCGCCAGCAGCTTGGAACAGGGGGCGGAGCAGTTCTTC. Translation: CASSLEQGAEQFF.

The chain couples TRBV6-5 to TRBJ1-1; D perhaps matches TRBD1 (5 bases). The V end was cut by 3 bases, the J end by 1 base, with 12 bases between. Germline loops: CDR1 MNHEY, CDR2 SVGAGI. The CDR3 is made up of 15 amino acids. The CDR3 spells CASSYPEGRNTEAFF. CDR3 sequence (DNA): TGTGCCAGCAGTTATCCCGAGGGGCGGAACACTGAAGCTTTCTTT.

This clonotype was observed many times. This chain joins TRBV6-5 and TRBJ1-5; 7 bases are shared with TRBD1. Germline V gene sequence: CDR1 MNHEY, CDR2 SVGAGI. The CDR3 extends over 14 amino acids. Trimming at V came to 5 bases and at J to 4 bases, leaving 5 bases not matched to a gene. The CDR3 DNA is TGTGCCAGCAGTACAGGGGAGCAGAATCAGCCCCAGCATTTT. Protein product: CASSTGEQNQPQHF.

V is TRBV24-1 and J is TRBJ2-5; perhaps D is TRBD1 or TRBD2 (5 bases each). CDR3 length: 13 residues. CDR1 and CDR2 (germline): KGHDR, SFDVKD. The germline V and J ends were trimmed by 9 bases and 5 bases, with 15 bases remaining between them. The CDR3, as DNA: TGTGCCACCTCCGACGGGGCAAGGGAGACCCAGTACTTC. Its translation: CATSDGARETQYF.

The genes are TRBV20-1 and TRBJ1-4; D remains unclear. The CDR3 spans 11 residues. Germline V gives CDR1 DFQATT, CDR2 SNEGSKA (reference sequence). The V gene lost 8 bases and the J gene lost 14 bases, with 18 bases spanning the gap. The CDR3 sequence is CSPGSETYLFF. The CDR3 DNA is TGCAGTCCCGGGTCGGAGACCTACCTGTTTTTT.

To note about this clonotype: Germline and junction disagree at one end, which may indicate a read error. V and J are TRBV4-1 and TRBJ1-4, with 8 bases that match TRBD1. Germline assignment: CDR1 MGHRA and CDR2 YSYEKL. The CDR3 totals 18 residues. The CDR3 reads CASSQDEDRARFGEKLLF. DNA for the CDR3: TGCGCCAGCAGCCAAGATGAGGACAGGGCGCGGTTTGGTGAAAAACTGCTTTTT.

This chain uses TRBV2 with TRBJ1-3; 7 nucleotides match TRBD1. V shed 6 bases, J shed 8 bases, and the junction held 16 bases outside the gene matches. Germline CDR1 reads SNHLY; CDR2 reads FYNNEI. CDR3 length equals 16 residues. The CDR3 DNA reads TGTGCCAGCAGACCCGGACAGGCCCCGTCTGGCTACACCATATATTTT. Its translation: CASRPGQAPSGYTIYF.

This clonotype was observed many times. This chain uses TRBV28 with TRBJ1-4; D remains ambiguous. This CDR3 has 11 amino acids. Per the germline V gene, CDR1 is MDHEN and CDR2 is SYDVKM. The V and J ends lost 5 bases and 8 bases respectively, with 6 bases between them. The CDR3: CASSPGEKLFF. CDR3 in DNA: TGTGCCAGCAGTCCCGGCGAAAAACTGTTTTTT. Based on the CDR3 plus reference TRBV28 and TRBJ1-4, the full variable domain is DVKVTQSSRYLVKRTGEKVFLECVQDMDHENMFWYRQDPGLGLRLIYFSYDVKMKEKGDIPEGYSVSREKKERFSLILESASTNQTSMYLCASSPGEKLFFGSGTQLSVL.

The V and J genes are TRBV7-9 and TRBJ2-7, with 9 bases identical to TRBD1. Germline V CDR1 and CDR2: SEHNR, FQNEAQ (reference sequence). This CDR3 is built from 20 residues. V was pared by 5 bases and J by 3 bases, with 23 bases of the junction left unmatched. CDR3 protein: CASSPQEGTGTTGPHYEQYF. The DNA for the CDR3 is TGTGCCAGCAGCCCCCAAGAGGGGACAGGGACGACCGGGCCGCACTACGAGCAGTACTTC. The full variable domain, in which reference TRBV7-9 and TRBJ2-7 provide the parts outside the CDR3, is DTGVSQNPRHKITKRGQNVTFRCDPISEHNRLYWYRQTLGQGPEFLTYFQNEAQLEKSRLLSDRFSAERPKGSFSTLEIQRTEQGDSAMYLCASSPQEGTGTTGPHYEQYFGPGTRLTVT.

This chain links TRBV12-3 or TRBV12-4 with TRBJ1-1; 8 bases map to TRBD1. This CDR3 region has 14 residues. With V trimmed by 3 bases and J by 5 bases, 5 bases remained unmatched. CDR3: CASSFQGAGTEAFF. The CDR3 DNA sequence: TGTGCCAGCAGTTTTCAGGGGGCTGGAACTGAAGCTTTCTTT.

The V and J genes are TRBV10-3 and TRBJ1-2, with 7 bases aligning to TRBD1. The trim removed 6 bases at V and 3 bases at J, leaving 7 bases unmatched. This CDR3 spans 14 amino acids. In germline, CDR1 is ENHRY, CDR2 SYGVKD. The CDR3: CAIRDRARDYGYTF. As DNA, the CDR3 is TGTGCCATCAGAGACAGGGCTCGAGACTATGGCTACACCTTC.

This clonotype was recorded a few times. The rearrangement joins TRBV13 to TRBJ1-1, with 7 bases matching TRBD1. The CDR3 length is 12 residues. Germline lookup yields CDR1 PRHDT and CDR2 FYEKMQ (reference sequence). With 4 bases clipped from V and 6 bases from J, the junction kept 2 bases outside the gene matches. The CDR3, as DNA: TGTGCCAGCAGCTCTGACAGGGCTGAAGCTTTCTTT. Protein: CASSSDRAEAFF.

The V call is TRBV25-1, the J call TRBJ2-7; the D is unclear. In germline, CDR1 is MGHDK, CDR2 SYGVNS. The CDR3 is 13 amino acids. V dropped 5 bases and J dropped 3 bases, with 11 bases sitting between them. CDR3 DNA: TGTGCCAGCAGTTACGCGCAGAACTACGAGCAGTACTTC. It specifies CASSYAQNYEQYF.

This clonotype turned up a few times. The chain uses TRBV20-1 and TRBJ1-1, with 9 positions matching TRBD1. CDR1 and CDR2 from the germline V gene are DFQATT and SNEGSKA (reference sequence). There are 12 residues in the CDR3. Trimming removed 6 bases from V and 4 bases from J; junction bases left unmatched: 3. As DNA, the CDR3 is TGCAGTGCGGACAGGGGACCCACTGAAGCTTTCTTT. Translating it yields CSADRGPTEAFF.

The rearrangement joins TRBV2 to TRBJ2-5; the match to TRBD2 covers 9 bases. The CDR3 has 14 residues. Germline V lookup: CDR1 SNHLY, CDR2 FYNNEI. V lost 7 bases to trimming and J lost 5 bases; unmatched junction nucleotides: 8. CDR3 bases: TGTGCCAGCAAAATAGCGGGAGCTGACGAGACCCAGTACTTC. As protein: CASKIAGADETQYF.